Below, 27 T cell receptor beta chains from the same sample are listed, as sequenced in a study of neurological immune-mediated disorders. TCRdb analysed the 5' RACE reads with MiXCR anew, one entry per CDR3 protein. The sample includes 71,000 or so distinct CDR3 sequences, about an eighth of them seen just once. Time point given: longitudinal time-point 1 (baseline). What was sequenced was PBMCs. These receptors originate from a female donor with HTLV-1-associated myelopathy (HAM/TSP).

This clonotype was detected many times. This rearrangement joins TRBV6-5 to TRBJ2-4; TRBD1 might be the D (5 bases). CDR3 length: 15 residues. The germline CDR1 and CDR2 sequences are MNHEY and SVGAGI. Trimming took 0 bases from V and 2 from J, leaving 8 bases between them. CDR3 coding DNA: TGTGCCAGCAGTTACTCGAGGACAACCAAAAACATTCAGTACTTC. Its translation: CASSYSRTTKNIQYF.

Many counts were recorded for this clonotype. V and J are TRBV5-1 and TRBJ1-5, with 9 bases fitting TRBD1. Germline V gives CDR1 SGHRS, CDR2 YFSETQ. CDR3 length: 14 residues. V lost 4 bases and J lost 6; bases outside the gene matches: 5. The CDR3 loop reads CASSTGGAGQPQHF. The CDR3 region has the DNA TGCGCCAGCAGCACAGGGGGCGCCGGTCAGCCCCAGCATTTT.

This clonotype was seen repeatedly, ten times or more. This chain links TRBV5-1 with TRBJ2-7; TRBD1 agrees at 10 bases. Germline CDR1 reads SGHRS; CDR2 reads YFSETQ. V shed 4 bases and J 3 bases; nucleotides not matched to a gene: 4. This CDR3 contains 14 residues. DNA of the CDR3: TGCGCCAGCAGCCCCGGGACAGGGGACTACGAGCAGTACTTC. Its protein is CASSPGTGDYEQYF.

This clonotype has a count of ten or more. The chain carries TRBV5-5 and TRBJ1-2; perhaps TRBD1 as D (5 bases). V lost 5 bases to trimming and J lost 10 bases, with 15 bases between them. This CDR3 comprises 12 residues. Germline V CDR1 and CDR2: SGHKS, YYEKEE (reference sequence). The CDR3 region has the DNA TGTGCCAGCAGGGACATGGGTGACAACTACACCTTC. This gives the protein CASRDMGDNYTF.

In its sample, this clonotype was seen many times. The chain joins TRBV11-2 to TRBJ2-2; D gene unclear. Germline loops: CDR1 SGHAT, CDR2 FQNNGV. The length of the CDR3 is 16 residues. Trimming shortened V by 3 bases and J by 0 bases, and 11 bases separated the two germline ends. The CDR3 spells CASSLGINSNTGELFF. In DNA form, the CDR3 reads TGTGCCAGCAGCTTGGGGATTAACTCGAACACCGGGGAGCTGTTTTTT.

This clonotype was detected many times. V is TRBV12-3 or TRBV12-4 and J is TRBJ2-1; 9 bases fit TRBD1. CDR3 length: 15 residues. The V gene end was trimmed by 3 bases and the J gene end by 3 bases; junction bases not matched to a gene: 3. DNA for the CDR3: TGTGCCAGCAGTTTTCAGACAGGGGGCTACAATGAGCAGTTCTTC. It yields the protein CASSFQTGGYNEQFF.

This clonotype was counted ten times or more. The CDR3 DNA sequence: TGTGCCAGCAGCTCTCGGACAGGGTACGAGCAGTACTTC. Translation gives CASSSRTGYEQYF. The J gene is TRBJ2-7, the V gene TRBV7-8; 8 bases are shared with TRBD1. The CDR3 totals 13 residues. The germline gives CDR1 SGHVS, CDR2 FQNEAQ. J gave up 4 bases and V 4 bases, and 3 bases lay outside the gene matches.

V is TRBV6-1 and J is TRBJ1-2, with D possibly matching TRBD1 (6 bases). Trimming left V 5 bases short and J 5 bases short, with 18 bases between. The CDR3 contains 15 residues. CDR1 is MNHNS, CDR2 SASEGT, per germline. The DNA for the CDR3 is TGTGCCAGCAGTATAGAACAGGGTCAGGTATATGGCTACACCTTC. This gives the protein CASSIEQGQVYGYTF.

This clonotype was seen many times. The chain combines TRBV5-1 with TRBJ1-2; D is unresolved. Germline V gene sequence: CDR1 SGHRS, CDR2 YFSETQ. CDR3 size: 14 residues. Trimming took 4 bases from V and 0 from J, leaving 10 bases between them. CDR3 protein: CASSEGPSNYGYTF. The CDR3 DNA sequence: TGCGCCAGCAGCGAAGGACCGTCTAACTATGGCTACACCTTC.

With respect to this clonotype: Germline is not matched at one junction end, which may reflect a read error. The rearrangement joins TRBV5-1 to TRBJ2-3; the match to TRBD1 covers 7 bases. The CDR3 is made up of 14 amino acids. Germline loops: CDR1 SGHRS, CDR2 YFSETQ. CDR3 nucleotides: TGCACCAGTTGGGACAGCCCTGGGGGAAATACGCAGTATTTT. Translating it yields CTSWDSPGGNTQYF.

This clonotype was recorded at least ten times. This chain connects TRBV6-5 to TRBJ2-1, with D perhaps assigned TRBD1 or TRBD2 (5 bases each). The CDR3 sequence is 15 residues long. Trimming removed 2 bases at V and 5 bases at J, with 13 bases between. CDR1 is MNHEY and CDR2 is SVGAGI in the germline V gene. The CDR3 here is CASSYGDLPHNEQFF. The CDR3 coding sequence is TGTGCCAGCAGTTACGGGGACCTACCCCACAATGAGCAGTTCTTC.

The table lists this clonotype with many counts. The chain couples TRBV28 to TRBJ2-7; the D gene is possibly TRBD2 (6 bases). The CDR3 has 10 residues. Germline lookup yields CDR1 MDHEN and CDR2 SYDVKM. V gave up 9 bases and J gave up 3 bases, with 6 bases separating them. The CDR3 sequence: CARGGYEQYF. CDR3 DNA sequence: TGTGCCAGGGGAGGCTACGAGCAGTACTTC.

The table lists this clonotype with many counts. This sequence joins TRBV20-1 and TRBJ2-7; D is possibly TRBD1 (5 bases). The CDR3 runs to 13 residues. Between the trimmed V and J ends, which lost 2 bases and 3 bases, there was a span of 11 bases. Germline assignment: CDR1 DFQATT and CDR2 SNEGSKA (reference sequence). The CDR3 nucleotides are TGCAGTGCTAGACGACAGAAAAACTACGAGCAGTACTTC. As protein: CSARRQKNYEQYF.

This clonotype occurred many times. J is TRBJ2-7 and V is TRBV5-1, with D maybe TRBD1 (5 bases). V dropped 2 bases and J dropped 0 bases, with 9 bases sitting between them. The CDR3 spans 14 residues. Germline V gene lookup returns CDR1 SGHRS and CDR2 YFSETQ. Here the CDR3 reads CASSFSGASYEQYF. The CDR3 nucleotides are TGCGCCAGCAGCTTTAGTGGGGCCTCCTACGAGCAGTACTTC.

The chain links TRBV28 to TRBJ1-1, with TRBD1 as a possible D gene (5 bases). CDR1 and CDR2 from the germline V gene are MDHEN and SYDVKM. Deletions cut 3 bases from V and 11 bases from J, with 13 bases between. CDR3 size: 12 residues. The CDR3 region is CASSFREEGAFF. The CDR3 nucleotides read TGTGCCAGCAGTTTTCGTGAGGAGGGGGCTTTCTTT.

The table lists this clonotype with many counts. The CDR3 loop reads CASSWPVGRGGNEQFF. Written as DNA, the CDR3 is TGTGCCAGCAGCTGGCCCGTGGGGCGGGGTGGAAATGAGCAGTTCTTC. V gene TRBV7-2 combines with J gene TRBJ2-1, with D perhaps TRBD2 (6 bases). V lost 4 bases and J lost 7, with 20 bases in between. CDR1 is SGHTA, CDR2 FQGNSA, per germline. This CDR3 comprises 16 residues. The variable domain in full, with the rest retrieved from reference TRBV7-2 and TRBJ2-1, is GAGVSQSPSNKVTEKGKDVELRCDPISGHTALYWYRQSLGQGLEFLIYFQGNSAPDKSGLPSDRFSAERTGGSVSTLTIQRTQQEDSAVYLCASSWPVGRGGNEQFFGPGTRLTVL.

This clonotype was observed once. A much larger clone lies a single base off, so this may be a read error. The V call is TRBV29-1, the J call TRBJ2-7; a possible D gene is TRBD1 (5 bases). V dropped 3 bases and J dropped 3 bases, with 12 bases sitting between them. Germline loops: CDR1 SQVTM, CDR2 ANQGSEA. This CDR3 is built from 13 residues. The CDR3 sequence is CSVDFDRNYEQYF. The CDR3 coding sequence is TGCAGCGTTGACTTTGACAGAAACTACGAGCAGTACTTC.

A few counts support this clonotype. J is TRBJ1-5 and V is TRBV12-3 or TRBV12-4, with D possibly matching TRBD1 (6 bases). The CDR3 runs to 15 residues. V was pared by 6 bases and J by 0 bases, with 12 bases between. CDR3 sequence: CASRLDRSSNQPQHF. The CDR3 DNA follows: TGTGCCAGCAGACTTGACAGGTCTAGCAATCAGCCCCAGCATTTT.

This clonotype was picked up many times. V and J are TRBV20-1 and TRBJ2-7, with TRBD1 as a possible D gene (7 bases). The germline gives CDR1 DFQATT, CDR2 SNEGSKA (reference sequence). The CDR3 spans 15 residues. The ends were cut back, 3 bases at V and 3 bases at J, with 18 bases in the middle. CDR3: CSASRPRGVDYEQYF. CDR3 nucleotides: TGCAGTGCTAGTCGGCCCAGGGGGGTTGACTACGAGCAGTACTTC.

This clonotype appeared many times. The genes are TRBV27 and TRBJ2-7, with D hard to call. Germline V CDR1 and CDR2: MNHEY, SMNVEV (reference sequence). V lost 6 bases and J lost 6, with 24 bases in between. The CDR3 runs 16 residues. This chain's CDR3 is CASRPTGLGVSLEQYF. CDR3 DNA: TGTGCCAGCAGACCGACGGGCCTCGGTGTCTCTCTCGAGCAGTACTTC.

This clonotype has only a few counts. The junction and the germline gene differ at one end; a read error may be behind it. The V gene is TRBV20-1, the J gene TRBJ1-1, with unresolved D. The CDR3 spans 12 residues. The germline CDR1 and CDR2 sequences are DFQATT and SNEGSKA (reference sequence). The CDR3 spells CSADDLNTEAFF. DNA of the CDR3: TGTAGTGCGGACGACCTGAACACTGAAGCTTTCTTT.

This clonotype was seen many times. The rearrangement joins TRBV7-8 to TRBJ2-1; 15 bases align to TRBD2. The V gene end was trimmed by 5 bases and the J gene end by 3 bases; junction bases not matched to a gene: 8. Germline CDR1 SGHVS, CDR2 FQNEAQ. This CDR3 region has 18 residues. This chain's CDR3 is CASSQGLAGGHIYNEQFF. CDR3 bases: TGTGCCAGCAGCCAGGGACTAGCGGGAGGTCATATCTACAATGAGCAGTTCTTC. The full variable domain, rest sourced from reference TRBV7-8 and TRBJ2-1, is GAGVSQSPRYKVAKRGQDVALRCDPISGHVSLFWYQQALGQGPEFLTYFQNEAQLDKSGLPSDRFFAERPEGSVSTLKIQRTQQEDSAVYLCASSQGLAGGHIYNEQFFGPGTRLTVL.

V usage is TRBV7-9 and J usage is TRBJ1-1, with D perhaps matching TRBD1 (5 bases). From germline, CDR1 is SEHNR and CDR2 FQNEAQ (reference sequence). There are 16 residues in the CDR3. V was clipped by 5 bases and J by 0 bases, with 16 bases between them. CDR3 nucleotides: TGTGCCAGCAGCCCAAGGAGGCAGGGTCTGAACACTGAAGCTTTCTTT. Protein: CASSPRRQGLNTEAFF.

The sample holds many counts of this clonotype. The gene calls are TRBV7-3 and TRBJ2-7, with 11 bases matching TRBD2. J lost 2 bases, V lost 5 bases, and 5 bases had no gene match. Germline CDR1 is SGHTA and CDR2 is FQGTGA. This CDR3 region has 15 residues. The CDR3 DNA reads TGTGCCAGCAGCGTCCTAGCGGGGGGAGCCTACGAGCAGTACTTC. Translating gives CASSVLAGGAYEQYF.

This clonotype was counted at least ten times. This chain joins TRBV9 and TRBJ2-3, with 12 bases identical to TRBD2. Germline V CDR1 and CDR2: SGDLS, YYNGEE. The V and J ends lost 4 bases and 5 bases, in that order; junction bases with no gene match: 5. The CDR3 has 15 amino acids. The CDR3 nucleotides read TGTGCCAGCAGCTTTCGGACTAGCGGGATAGATACGCAGTATTTT. This gives the protein CASSFRTSGIDTQYF.

Ten or more counts support this clonotype. This chain uses TRBV5-1 with TRBJ2-3; 7 bases are a match to TRBD2. The CDR3 is 14 residues long. The V and J ends lost 0 bases and 8 bases, in that order; junction bases with no gene match: 6. Germline values: CDR1 SGHRS, CDR2 YFSETQ. The DNA for the CDR3 is TGCGCCAGCAGCTTGGACCGGGGGGAGGGTACGCAGTATTTT. Translating it yields CASSLDRGEGTQYF.

This clonotype showed up many times. The chain couples TRBV5-6 to TRBJ2-7; no clear D. Trimming pared 1 base from V and 3 bases from J, leaving 20 bases between. The CDR3 is 17 residues long. CDR1 and CDR2 from the germline V gene are SGHDT and YYEEEE. CDR3 sequence: CASSLLGLQDANYEQYF. The CDR3 DNA reads TGTGCCAGCAGCTTGTTAGGTTTGCAGGATGCCAACTACGAGCAGTACTTC.